These 28 T cell receptor beta chains came from one sample sequenced in a study of T cells in Graves' hyperthyroidism and ophthalmopathy. The source material, RNA transcripts, was used to amplify TCR beta CDR3 regions. When the TCR CDR3 underwent first-round RT-PCR, the HTBI primer set was used. TCRdb re-derived calls from the multiplex PCR reads in MiXCR, one entry per CDR3 protein. Found here are some 600,000 distinct CDR3 sequences, around 14% of them singletons; the top ten hold around 5.4%. Material for sequencing was blood. These receptors were collected from a woman aged 25 to 39 with Graves' hyperthyroidism that later progressed to Graves' ophthalmopathy.

This clonotype has at least ten counts. The chain carries TRBV30 and TRBJ2-3; D is unresolved. CDR3 length: 14 amino acids. The V end lost 2 bases, the J end lost 3 bases, and 12 bases lay between the germline ends. Germline V CDR1 and CDR2: GTSNPN, SVGIG (reference sequence). The CDR3 DNA reads as TGTGCCTGGAGTAACGCAGCGTTTACAGATACGCAGTATTTT. Translating it yields CAWSNAAFTDTQYF.

This chain connects TRBV3-1 to TRBJ2-2, with 9 bases identical to TRBD1. Germline-derived CDR1 and CDR2 are LGHDT and YNNKEL (reference sequence). With V trimmed by 2 bases and J by 1 base, 8 bases remained unmatched. The CDR3 contains 18 residues. The CDR3 loop reads CASSQRLPGQGNTGELFF. As DNA, the CDR3 is TGTGCCAGCAGCCAACGGTTACCGGGACAGGGGAACACCGGGGAGCTGTTTTTT.

This clonotype was counted many times. The chain combines TRBV19 with TRBJ1-5; D is unclear. This CDR3 comprises 16 residues. Looked up from germline, CDR1 is LNHDA and CDR2 is SQIVND (reference sequence). The ends were cut back, 5 bases at V and 2 bases at J, with 16 bases in the middle. The CDR3 protein is CASSFLQGRGNQPQHF. DNA for the CDR3: TGTGCCAGTAGTTTTCTTCAAGGCCGAGGCAATCAGCCCCAGCATTTT. Drawing the rest from reference TRBV19 and TRBJ1-5, the complete variable domain is DGGITQSPKYLFRKEGQNVTLSCEQNLNHDAMYWYRQDPGQGLRLIYYSQIVNDFQKGDIAEGYSVSREKKESFPLTVTSAQKNPTAFYLCASSFLQGRGNQPQHFGDGTRLSIL.

This clonotype was detected ten times or more. V gene TRBV12-3 or TRBV12-4 combines with J gene TRBJ1-6; D is ambiguous. The CDR3 is 12 amino acids. The V and J ends lost 5 bases and 10 bases respectively, with 9 bases between them. The CDR3 coding sequence is TGTGCCAGCAGTGCACCGGGCTCACCCCTCCACTTT. Translated, it gives CASSAPGSPLHF.

Ten or more counts support this clonotype. CDR3 amino acids: CASSLTGDSPLHF. In nucleotides, the CDR3 is TGTGCCAGCTCCCTAACAGGGGACTCACCCCTCCACTTT. The V call is TRBV3-1, the J call TRBJ1-6, with 7 nucleotides matching TRBD1. CDR3 size: 13 residues. CDR1 is LGHDT and CDR2 is YNNKEL in the germline V gene (reference sequence). With V trimmed by 8 bases and J by 10 bases, 8 bases remained unmatched.

This clonotype was observed a handful of times. The chain uses TRBV20-1 and TRBJ1-1; TRBD1 agrees at 9 bases. From germline, CDR1 is DFQATT and CDR2 SNEGSKA (reference sequence). CDR3 length: 11 residues. V gave up 3 bases and J gave up 10 bases; unmatched junction bases: 3. CDR3 DNA: TGCAGTGCTAGTACAGGGGGCCGAGCTTTCTTT. Its protein product is CSASTGGRAFF.

This clonotype was picked up a small number of times. One end of the junction varies from germline; a read error may be responsible. The V call is TRBV2, the J call TRBJ2-3; the D gene is possibly TRBD2 (6 bases). This CDR3 region has 16 residues. CDR1 and CDR2 (germline): SNHLY, FYNNEI. The CDR3 sequence: CAISSLGGLGTDTQYF. CDR3 nucleotide sequence: TGTGCCATCAGTTCACTCGGGGGTCTTGGCACAGATACGCAGTATTTT.

Only a few counts were recorded for this clonotype. V and J are TRBV20-1 and TRBJ2-1, with 11 bases that match TRBD1. Trimming at V came to 3 bases and at J to 6 bases, leaving 13 bases not matched to a gene. Germline CDR1 is DFQATT and CDR2 is SNEGSKA (reference sequence). There are 17 residues in the CDR3. CDR3 protein: CSARTPGTGGDINEQFF. CDR3 bases: TGCAGTGCTAGGACTCCCGGGACAGGGGGTGACATCAATGAGCAGTTCTTC.

This clonotype was seen just once. Its ends do not fully match the called genes, so a read error is possible. The chain employs TRBV6-5 and TRBJ2-1; 12 nucleotides line up with TRBD2. This CDR3 comprises 16 residues. The germline gives CDR1 MNHEY, CDR2 SVGAGI. The CDR3 DNA follows: TGTGCCGGCAGTTACCTGGGACTAGCGGGCAAGAATGAGCAGTTCTTC. Amino acid sequence: CAGSYLGLAGKNEQFF.

There are many counts of this clonotype. The genes are TRBV29-1 and TRBJ1-1; D may be TRBD1 (6 bases). The CDR3 totals 13 residues. Trimming cost V 5 bases and J 4 bases, with 14 bases left between them. Per germline, CDR1 SQVTM and CDR2 ANQGSEA. CDR3 sequence reads: CSVSGAIGTEAFF. Written as DNA, the CDR3 is TGCAGCGTTTCGGGGGCAATTGGCACTGAAGCTTTCTTT.

This clonotype was seen repeatedly, ten times or more. The V call is TRBV7-9, the J call TRBJ2-1; D remains unclear. This CDR3 has 13 amino acids. Trimming removed 5 bases from V and 7 bases from J, with 12 bases in between. CDR1 SEHNR and CDR2 FQNEAQ come from the germline V gene (reference sequence). The CDR3 nucleotides read TGTGCCAGCAGCAAGAACGAGAGGAATGAGCAGTTCTTC. It encodes CASSKNERNEQFF.

This clonotype was detected many times. V and J are TRBV30 and TRBJ1-6; D is undetermined. The germline gives CDR1 GTSNPN, CDR2 SVGIG (reference sequence). V was shortened by 0 bases and J by 7 bases, with 7 bases between the two germline ends. This CDR3 is 13 amino acids long. As DNA, the CDR3 is TGTGCCTGGAGTGTGCGGGAGAATTCACCCCTCCACTTT. Its translation is CAWSVRENSPLHF.

This clonotype was counted between two and nine times. This rearrangement joins TRBV6-1 to TRBJ2-2; TRBD1 might be the D (6 bases). The CDR3 covers 12 residues. V shed 7 bases and J shed 6 bases, with 9 bases lying between them. CDR1 is MNHNS and CDR2 is SASEGT in the germline V gene. CDR3 sequence reads: CASKPGAGELFF. In DNA form, the CDR3 reads TGTGCCAGCAAACCAGGGGCCGGGGAGCTGTTTTTT.

This clonotype was counted many times. V gene TRBV15 combines with J gene TRBJ1-2; TRBD1 matches at 7 bases. After removal of 2 bases from V and 5 bases from J, the junction contained 5 bases not matched to a gene. Germline CDR1 reads LNHNV; CDR2 reads YYDKDF (reference sequence). The CDR3 runs 14 residues. CDR3 sequence (DNA): TGTGCCACCAGCAGACGGGACAGAGCATATGGCTACACCTTC. Protein product: CATSRRDRAYGYTF.

This clonotype was recorded at least ten times. The chain carries TRBV11-3 and TRBJ1-2; the D gene is possibly TRBD1 (5 bases). The CDR3 sequence is 14 residues long. The ends were cut back, 1 base at V and 7 bases at J, with 13 bases in the middle. Per germline, CDR1 SGHNT and CDR2 YENEEA. CDR3: CASSLGGGASGYTF. CDR3 nucleotide sequence: TGTGCCAGCAGCTTAGGTGGTGGGGCAAGTGGCTACACCTTC.

This clonotype showed up just once. The V gene is TRBV7-9, the J gene TRBJ2-3; D is undetermined. The germline V gene has CDR1 SEHNR and CDR2 FQNEAQ (reference sequence). Trimming stripped 9 bases from V and 4 bases from J, with 17 bases between. The CDR3 length is 14 residues. CDR3 bases: TGTGCCAGTGGCCACCTGGATTCGGCAGATACGCAGTATTTT. Protein: CASGHLDSADTQYF. The full variable domain, in which reference TRBV7-9 and TRBJ2-3 provide the parts outside the CDR3, is DTGVSQNPRHKITKRGQNVTFRCDPISEHNRLYWYRQTLGQGPEFLTYFQNEAQLEKSRLLSDRFSAERPKGSFSTLEIQRTEQGDSAMYLCASGHLDSADTQYFGPGTRLTVL.

This clonotype has a handful of counts. This chain links TRBV10-3 with TRBJ1-6; tentatively, D is TRBD1 (5 bases). The CDR3 is 13 residues long. Germline CDR1 and CDR2: ENHRY and SYGVKD. V was cut by 3 bases and J by 7 bases, with 7 bases left in between. DNA for the CDR3: TGTGCCATCAGTGATGGGGGGAATTCACCCCTCCACTTT. Protein: CAISDGGNSPLHF.

This clonotype occurred a few times. V is TRBV4-3 and J is TRBJ1-1; D remains unclear. This CDR3 region has 13 residues. CDR1 is LGHNA, CDR2 YSLEER, per germline. Trimming removed 0 bases from V and 10 bases from J, with 12 bases in between. The CDR3 DNA sequence: TGCGCCAGCAGCCAAGATGGGGATTCTCGAGCTTTCTTT. Protein sequence: CASSQDGDSRAFF.

This clonotype was seen many times. The chain carries TRBV12-3 or TRBV12-4 and TRBJ2-3; D perhaps matches TRBD1 (6 bases). This CDR3 is 14 amino acids long. V was shortened by 7 bases and J by 6 bases, with 17 bases between the two germline ends. DNA for the CDR3: TGTGCCAGCAAGGGGGACGAACTCGTTGATACGCAGTATTTT. It codes for CASKGDELVDTQYF.

This clonotype showed up just a few times. The gene calls are TRBV4-2 and TRBJ2-6; D gene uncertain. CDR3 length: 17 amino acids. Germline V gives CDR1 LGHNA, CDR2 YNFKEQ. The V end lost 4 bases, the J end lost 0 bases, and 13 bases lay between the germline ends. The DNA of the CDR3 is TGTGCCAGCAGCCTATCGGGCCTCAGCTCTGGGGCCAACGTCCTGACTTTC. Its translation: CASSLSGLSSGANVLTF.

The chain recombines TRBV7-8 with TRBJ2-7, with 9 bases aligning to TRBD2. Germline CDR1 and CDR2: SGHVS and FQNEAQ. The CDR3 consists of 15 residues. Germline trimming cut 5 bases from V and 3 bases from J; bases unmatched to any gene: 8. The CDR3 is CASSTGTSRLYEQYF. CDR3 DNA: TGTGCCAGCAGCACCGGGACTAGCCGCCTCTACGAGCAGTACTTC. Looking up the rest from reference TRBV7-8 and TRBJ2-7 gives the full variable domain: GAGVSQSPRYKVAKRGQDVALRCDPISGHVSLFWYQQALGQGPEFLTYFQNEAQLDKSGLPSDRFFAERPEGSVSTLKIQRTQQEDSAVYLCASSTGTSRLYEQYFGPGTRLTVT.

This clonotype was counted only a few times. This sequence joins TRBV27 and TRBJ2-7; D ambiguous. V gave up 4 bases and J gave up 0 bases, with 10 bases separating them. Germline CDR1 reads MNHEY; CDR2 reads SMNVEV (reference sequence). The CDR3 loop spans 14 amino acids. The CDR3 sequence is CASSSFGYSYEQYF. As DNA, the CDR3 is TGTGCCAGCAGTTCATTTGGGTACTCCTACGAGCAGTACTTC.

The table lists this clonotype with many counts. The gene calls are TRBV20-1 and TRBJ2-3; 11 positions match TRBD2. The CDR3 length is 19 residues. Germline V lookup: CDR1 DFQATT, CDR2 SNEGSKA (reference sequence). V lost 3 bases to trimming and J lost 2 bases; unmatched junction nucleotides: 16. This CDR3 is CSASSVRLAGGGDTDTQYF. In DNA form, the CDR3 reads TGCAGTGCTAGTTCTGTCCGGCTAGCGGGAGGAGGGGACACAGATACGCAGTATTTT.

This clonotype was recorded at least ten times. The chain carries TRBV28 and TRBJ2-7; D tentatively reads TRBD1 or TRBD2 (5 bases each). Trimming took 7 bases from V and 3 from J, leaving 25 bases between them. CDR1 is MDHEN, CDR2 SYDVKM, per germline. This CDR3 region has 17 residues. CDR3 DNA: TGTGCCAGCACGGAAGTAAAGGGGACGACAATGGGCTACGAGCAGTACTTC. Protein sequence: CASTEVKGTTMGYEQYF.

In this sample, this clonotype turned up many times. V and J are TRBV4-1 and TRBJ1-5, with 8 bases fitting TRBD1. Trimming took 2 bases from V and 1 from J; bases not matched to a gene: 4. The CDR3 is 16 residues long. Germline CDR1 and CDR2: MGHRA and YSYEKL. In nucleotides, the CDR3 is TGCGCCAGCAGCCAACAGGGGGCGGGAAGCAATCAGCCCCAGCATTTT. Amino acid sequence: CASSQQGAGSNQPQHF.

This clonotype was counted at least ten times. This chain connects TRBV7-2 to TRBJ2-3, with TRBD2 as a possible D gene (6 bases). In germline, CDR1 is SGHTA, CDR2 FQGNSA. The CDR3 is 14 residues long. Deletions cut 1 base from V and 5 bases from J, with 10 bases between. Here the CDR3 DNA reads TGTGCCAGCAGCTTAGTTAGGGGAGGAGATACGCAGTATTTT. Translated, it gives CASSLVRGGDTQYF.

This clonotype was observed at least ten times. This sequence joins TRBV19 and TRBJ2-7, with no clear D. The CDR3 has 14 residues. Trimming took 5 bases from V and 3 from J, leaving 14 bases between them. Germline V gives CDR1 LNHDA, CDR2 SQIVND (reference sequence). The CDR3 region has the DNA TGTGCCAGTAGTCGGCGCGGAGACAACTACGAGCAGTACTTC. Its translation: CASSRRGDNYEQYF.

This chain joins TRBV7-3 and TRBJ2-7, with unresolved D. This CDR3 has 16 residues. Germline V CDR1 and CDR2: SGHTA, FQGTGA. V dropped 4 bases and J dropped 5 bases, with 21 bases sitting between them. In DNA, the CDR3 is TGTGCCAGCAGCTCAACCCCGGTCGGGTCTGGGGACGAGCAGTACTTC. Translating it yields CASSSTPVGSGDEQYF. The whole variable domain, filled in from reference TRBV7-3 and TRBJ2-7, reads GAGVSQTPSNKVTEKGKYVELRCDPISGHTALYWYRQSLGQGPEFLIYFQGTGAADDSGLPNDRFFAVRPEGSVSTLKIQRTERGDSAVYLCASSSTPVGSGDEQYFGPGTRLTVT.